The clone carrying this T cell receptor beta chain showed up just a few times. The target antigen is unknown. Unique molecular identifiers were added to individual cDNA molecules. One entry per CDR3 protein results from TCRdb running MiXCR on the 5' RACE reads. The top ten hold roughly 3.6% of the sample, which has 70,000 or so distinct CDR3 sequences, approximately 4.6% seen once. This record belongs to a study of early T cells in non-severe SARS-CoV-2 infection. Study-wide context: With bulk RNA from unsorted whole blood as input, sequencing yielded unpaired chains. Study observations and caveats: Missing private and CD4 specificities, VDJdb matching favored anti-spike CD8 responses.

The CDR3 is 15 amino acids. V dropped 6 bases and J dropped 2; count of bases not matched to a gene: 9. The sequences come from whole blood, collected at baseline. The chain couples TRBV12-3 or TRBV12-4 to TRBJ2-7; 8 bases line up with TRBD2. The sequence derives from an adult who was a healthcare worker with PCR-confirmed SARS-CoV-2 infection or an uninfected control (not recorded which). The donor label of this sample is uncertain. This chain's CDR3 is CASSAAGAITYEQYF. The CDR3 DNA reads TGTGCCAGCAGCGCAGCGGGGGCTATTACCTACGAGCAGTACTTC.